The 9 T cell receptor beta chains in this list originate from one sample, sequenced in a study of cytomegalovirus exposure and HLA in healthy donors. PCR involved 60 Vbeta and 13 Jbeta primers. Clones were read by immunoSEQ multiplex PCR, and TCRdb kept only the in-frame ones, dropping some. The sample holds about 170,000 clones, just over 70% seen once. Sequencing was done on a sample of PBMCs. These receptors originate from a human donor in good health.

This rearrangement joins TRBV6-4 to TRBJ2-2, with 11 bases aligning to TRBD2. In germline, CDR1 is MRHNA, CDR2 SNTAGT. Trimming cost V 2 bases and J 6 bases; bases outside gene matches: 20. The CDR3 consists of 21 residues. Here the CDR3 DNA reads TGTGCCAGCAGTGACGGCGGGACTAGCGGTAACAGCAGCCCCCGGCCCGGGGAGCTGTTTTTT. It specifies CASSDGGTSGNSSPRPGELFF.

A remark on this clone: Its ends do not fully match the called genes, so a read error is possible. The V gene is TRBV7-6, the J gene TRBJ2-7; TRBD1 agrees at 9 bases. The CDR3 is made up of 16 amino acids. In germline, CDR1 is SGHVS, CDR2 FNYEAQ. As DNA, the CDR3 is TGTGCCGGCAGCTTGGCCGGGACAGGGCTCTCCTACGAGCAGTACTTC. Translating it yields CAGSLAGTGLSYEQYF.

The V and J genes are TRBV9 and TRBJ2-3; perhaps TRBD2 as D (6 bases). V was cut by 1 base and J by 3 bases, with 12 bases left in between. The CDR3 is made up of 15 amino acids. Germline V lookup: CDR1 SGDLS, CDR2 YYNGEE. The chain's CDR3 is CASSVTGTPTDTQYF. In nucleotides, the CDR3 is TGTGCCAGCAGCGTAACCGGGACTCCGACAGATACGCAGTATTTT.

The sample holds a few counts of this clone. The chain is built from TRBV6-6 and TRBJ2-6; D uncertain. This CDR3 has 12 amino acids. V lost 7 bases, J lost 2 bases, and 3 bases lay in between. Germline CDR1 reads MNHNY; CDR2 reads SVGAGI (reference sequence). The CDR3 region is CASTAGANVLTF. Here the CDR3 DNA reads TGTGCCAGCACCGCTGGGGCCAACGTCCTGACTTTC.

Here the CDR3 reads CASSFTSRVGTETQYF. Here the CDR3 DNA reads TGCGCCAGCAGCTTCACAAGCAGGGTTGGTACAGAGACCCAGTACTTC. The V call is TRBV5-1, the J call TRBJ2-5; perhaps TRBD1 as D (5 bases). The CDR3 length is 16 residues. Trimming left V 2 bases short and J 4 bases short, with 18 bases between. Germline CDR1 reads SGHRS; CDR2 reads YFSETQ.

The chain carries TRBV6-5 and TRBJ1-1, with D unresolved. Germline CDR1 is MNHEY and CDR2 is SVGAGI. V was trimmed by 7 bases and J by 5 bases, leaving 8 bases between them. The CDR3 contains 11 residues. Here the CDR3 reads CASTGGTEAFF. As DNA, the CDR3 is TGTGCCAGCACCGGCGGAACTGAAGCTTTCTTT.

The genes are TRBV14 and TRBJ1-5; D gene uncertain. V was clipped by 5 bases and J by 7 bases, with 12 bases between them. Looked up from germline, CDR1 is SGHDN and CDR2 is FVKESK. The CDR3 sequence is 13 residues long. CDR3 in amino acids: CASSTSSNQPQHF. For the CDR3, the DNA is TGTGCCAGCAGCACGAGTAGTAACCAGCCCCAGCATTTT.

This rearrangement joins TRBV14 to TRBJ1-1, with a weak D call TRBD1 (5 bases). Germline values: CDR1 SGHDN, CDR2 FVKESK. CDR3 length: 12 residues. The V and J ends lost 1 base and 8 bases respectively, with 8 bases between them. The CDR3 here is CASSQGGREAFF. CDR3 sequence (DNA): TGTGCCAGCAGCCAAGGGGGCAGAGAAGCTTTCTTT.

The DNA of the CDR3 is TGTGCCAGCAGTGAAGCGGGAGGGAACACTGAAGCTTTCTTT. It yields the protein CASSEAGGNTEAFF. The chain recombines TRBV2 with TRBJ1-1; D remains ambiguous. Germline CDR1 is SNHLY and CDR2 is FYNNEI. This CDR3 is built from 14 residues. The V end was cut by 0 bases, the J end by 1 base, with 6 bases between.